The rows below give T cell receptor beta chains drawn from one sample of a study of blood T cell repertoires in COVID-19. TCRdb keeps only in-frame clones here, not all; method: immunoSEQ multiplex PCR. The sample comprises under 250,000 clones, 65% to 90% of which are singletons, and approximately 9.6% rests with the top ten. The sample taken for sequencing was PBMCs or T cells enriched from blood (not recorded which). These receptors came from a woman aged 45 to 65 with acute COVID-19. The CDR3 runs from the conserved cysteine through the conserved F or W. A D gene is named only where the DNA matches it firmly. Size values are once, few and many counts, or a class for expanded clones, and some rows have none.

clone size	J gene	D gene	V gene	CDR3 protein	CDR3 DNA
NA	TRBJ2-1	TRBD1	TRBV7-2	CASSKYRTGGDEQFF	TGTGCCAGCAGCAAATACAGGACAGGGGGCGATGAGCAGTTCTTC
few	TRBJ2-3	TRBD2	TRBV9	CASSVRSGGALDTQYF	TGTGCCAGCAGCGTCCGTAGCGGGGGGGCCTTAGATACGCAGTATTTT
NA	TRBJ2-3	NA	TRBV5-1	CASSSDTGSSTDTQYF	TGCGCCAGCAGCTCCGACACAGGGTCTAGCACAGATACGCAGTATTTT
NA	TRBJ1-5	TRBD1	TRBV6-5	CASSYSKGARNQPQHF	TGTGCCAGCAGTTACAGTAAGGGGGCTCGCAATCAGCCCCAGCATTTT
NA	TRBJ1-1	NA	TRBV5-4	CASSFGGLGNTEAFF	TGTGCCAGCAGCTTCGGGGGGCTTGGGAACACTGAAGCTTTCTTT
NA	TRBJ1-6	NA	TRBV7-6	CASSLSSEGYSPLHF	TGTGCCAGCAGCTTAAGCAGTGAGGGATATTCACCCCTCCACTTT
NA	TRBJ1-1	NA	TRBV6-5	CASKRAENTEAFF	TGTGCCAGCAAGAGGGCGGAAAACACTGAAGCTTTCTTT
NA	TRBJ1-5	NA	TRBV10-2	CASNGVVNQPQHF	TGCGCCAGCAACGGGGTAGTGAATCAGCCCCAGCATTTT
few	TRBJ1-1	NA	TRBV2	CASSEAKVLGGVKTEAFF	TGTGCCAGCAGTGAAGCAAAGGTTTTAGGGGGGGTAAAAACTGAAGCTTTCTTT
NA	TRBJ2-7	TRBD1	TRBV5-1	CASSLGTGEQYF	TGCGCCAGCAGCTTGGGGACAGGGGAGCAGTACTTC
NA	TRBJ1-1	NA	TRBV29-1	CSVEGGKDRRNTEAFF	TGCAGCGTTGAAGGGGGAAAGGACAGACGGAACACTGAAGCTTTCTTT
NA	TRBJ1-3	NA	TRBV9	CASSPRVAGNTIYF	TGTGCCAGCAGCCCCAGGGTGGCTGGAAACACCATATATTTT
once	TRBJ1-6	TRBD1	TRBV7-7	CASSLCDRASNSPLHF	TGTGCTAGCAGCTTATGCGACAGGGCTTCAAATTCACCCCTCCACTTT
NA	TRBJ1-1	TRBD1	TRBV7-3	CASSLGTGVFDTEAFF	TGTGCCAGCAGCTTGGGGACAGGGGTTTTTGACACTGAAGCTTTCTTT
NA	TRBJ1-1	TRBD1	TRBV3-1/TRBV3-2	CASSQVRGDTEAFF	TGTGCCAGCAGCCAAGTCAGGGGGGATACTGAAGCTTTCTTT
NA	TRBJ2-5	NA	TRBV7-2	CASSTGFRGLTQYF	TGTGCCAGCAGCACAGGGTTTCGGGGTTTGACCCAGTACTTC
NA	TRBJ2-7	NA	TRBV9	CASSARDKASYEQYF	TGTGCCAGCAGCGCCCGGGACAAAGCATCCTACGAGCAGTACTTC
NA	TRBJ1-1	NA	TRBV15	CATSSRQDTEAFF	TGTGCCACCAGCAGTCGACAGGACACTGAAGCTTTCTTT
NA	TRBJ2-5	NA	TRBV30	CAWMGGNLQETQYF	TGTGCCTGGATGGGGGGAAACCTACAAGAGACCCAGTACTTC
once	TRBJ2-5	TRBD1	TRBV6-2/TRBV6-3	CASSYSPGGLETQYF	TGTGCCAGCAGTTACTCGCCAGGGGGCTTAGAGACCCAGTACTTC
NA	TRBJ1-4	NA	TRBV19	CASSTDPGNEEKLFF	TGTGCCAGTAGCACAGATCCGGGGAACGAGGAAAAACTGTTTTTT
NA	TRBJ1-1	NA	TRBV7-9	CASSLNSRMNTEAFF	TGTGCCAGCAGCTTAAACAGCCGTATGAACACTGAAGCTTTCTTT
NA	TRBJ1-2	NA	TRBV7-9	CASSFLGRDAARYTF	TGTGCCAGCAGCTTTTTAGGGCGGGACGCCGCGCGCTACACCTTC
NA	TRBJ1-2	TRBD1	TRBV7-2	CASSSTGGGGYTF	TGTGCCAGCAGCTCTACAGGGGGCGGAGGCTACACCTTC
once	TRBJ1-2	NA	TRBV27	CASSLSPRAYGYTF	TGTGCCAGCAGTTTATCTCCCAGGGCCTATGGCTACACCTTC
NA	TRBJ1-5	TRBD1	TRBV2	CASSWGQGSNQPQHF	TGTGCCAGCAGTTGGGGACAGGGGAGCAATCAGCCCCAGCATTTT
NA	TRBJ1-3	NA	TRBV6-5	CASGREEGNTIYF	TGTGCCAGCGGCCGGGAAGAAGGAAACACCATATATTTT
few	TRBJ1-2	TRBD1	TRBV5-1	CASSQGGGGDGYTF	TGCGCCAGCAGCCAGGGTGGAGGGGGCGATGGCTACACCTTC
few	TRBJ1-5	TRBD1	TRBV5-8	CASRLTGGSNQPQHF	TGTGCCAGCAGATTAACAGGGGGCAGCAATCAGCCCCAGCATTTT
NA	TRBJ1-1	NA	TRBV5-1	CASSFSGSDTEAFF	TGCGCCAGCAGCTTCTCAGGGTCGGACACTGAAGCTTTCTTT
NA	TRBJ1-1	NA	TRBV6-2/TRBV6-3	CASSYGGRNLNTEAFF	TGTGCCAGCAGTTACGGAGGGAGAAACCTGAACACTGAAGCTTTCTTT
NA	TRBJ2-3	NA	TRBV24-1	CATSDRGDTQYF	TGTGCCACCAGTGATAGAGGAGATACGCAGTATTTT
NA	TRBJ1-2	NA	TRBV2	CASSERGTNSPYTF	TGTGCCAGCAGTGAAAGGGGGACAAATTCCCCTTACACCTTC
NA	TRBJ1-2	TRBD1	TRBV2	CASSGTGEGYGYTF	TGTGCCAGCAGTGGGACAGGGGAGGGCTATGGCTACACCTTC
NA	TRBJ1-3	NA	TRBV2	CASSLRGIGGNTIYF	TGTGCCAGCAGTTTAAGGGGGATAGGAGGAAACACCATATATTTT
NA	TRBJ2-7	NA	TRBV4-1	CASSFRDITYEQYF	TGCGCCAGCAGTTTCCGGGACATAACCTACGAGCAGTACTTC
once	TRBJ1-5	TRBD1	TRBV7-8	CASGQGWDQPQHF	TGTGCCAGCGGACAGGGGTGGGATCAGCCCCAGCATTTT
NA	TRBJ1-1	NA	TRBV18	CASSPPTGAGGAFF	TGTGCCAGCTCACCACCGACGGGGGCGGGAGGCGCTTTCTTT
NA	TRBJ1-4	NA	TRBV5-1	CASSLGQGKNEKLFF	TGCGCCAGCAGCTTGGGGCAGGGGAAGAATGAAAAACTGTTTTTT
NA	TRBJ2-1	TRBD2	TRBV18	CASSLAGGPLEQFF	TGTGCCAGCTCACTAGCGGGGGGGCCTCTTGAGCAGTTCTTC
NA	TRBJ1-1	NA	TRBV3-1/TRBV3-2	CASSQATGYTEAFF	TGTGCCAGCAGCCAAGCGACGGGATACACTGAAGCTTTCTTT
NA	TRBJ2-1	TRBD2	TRBV20-1	CSASRRGGAGEQFF	TGCAGTGCTAGTCGGCGCGGGGGGGCAGGTGAGCAGTTCTTC
NA	TRBJ1-5	TRBD1	TRBV4-1	CASSRIGGPLGQPQHF	TGCGCCAGCAGCCGAATAGGGGGCCCTTTGGGGCAGCCCCAGCATTTT
NA	TRBJ2-7	TRBD2	TRBV9	CASSATGTSAMLEQYF	TGTGCCAGCAGCGCCACCGGGACTAGCGCGATGCTCGAGCAGTACTTC
NA	TRBJ2-2	NA	TRBV5-4	CASSLETITGELFF	TGTGCCAGCAGCTTGGAGACAATCACCGGGGAGCTGTTTTTT
once	TRBJ2-1	TRBD2	TRBV7-2	CASSPETSGRLQFF	TGTGCCAGCAGCCCGGAGACTAGCGGGCGGTTGCAGTTCTTC